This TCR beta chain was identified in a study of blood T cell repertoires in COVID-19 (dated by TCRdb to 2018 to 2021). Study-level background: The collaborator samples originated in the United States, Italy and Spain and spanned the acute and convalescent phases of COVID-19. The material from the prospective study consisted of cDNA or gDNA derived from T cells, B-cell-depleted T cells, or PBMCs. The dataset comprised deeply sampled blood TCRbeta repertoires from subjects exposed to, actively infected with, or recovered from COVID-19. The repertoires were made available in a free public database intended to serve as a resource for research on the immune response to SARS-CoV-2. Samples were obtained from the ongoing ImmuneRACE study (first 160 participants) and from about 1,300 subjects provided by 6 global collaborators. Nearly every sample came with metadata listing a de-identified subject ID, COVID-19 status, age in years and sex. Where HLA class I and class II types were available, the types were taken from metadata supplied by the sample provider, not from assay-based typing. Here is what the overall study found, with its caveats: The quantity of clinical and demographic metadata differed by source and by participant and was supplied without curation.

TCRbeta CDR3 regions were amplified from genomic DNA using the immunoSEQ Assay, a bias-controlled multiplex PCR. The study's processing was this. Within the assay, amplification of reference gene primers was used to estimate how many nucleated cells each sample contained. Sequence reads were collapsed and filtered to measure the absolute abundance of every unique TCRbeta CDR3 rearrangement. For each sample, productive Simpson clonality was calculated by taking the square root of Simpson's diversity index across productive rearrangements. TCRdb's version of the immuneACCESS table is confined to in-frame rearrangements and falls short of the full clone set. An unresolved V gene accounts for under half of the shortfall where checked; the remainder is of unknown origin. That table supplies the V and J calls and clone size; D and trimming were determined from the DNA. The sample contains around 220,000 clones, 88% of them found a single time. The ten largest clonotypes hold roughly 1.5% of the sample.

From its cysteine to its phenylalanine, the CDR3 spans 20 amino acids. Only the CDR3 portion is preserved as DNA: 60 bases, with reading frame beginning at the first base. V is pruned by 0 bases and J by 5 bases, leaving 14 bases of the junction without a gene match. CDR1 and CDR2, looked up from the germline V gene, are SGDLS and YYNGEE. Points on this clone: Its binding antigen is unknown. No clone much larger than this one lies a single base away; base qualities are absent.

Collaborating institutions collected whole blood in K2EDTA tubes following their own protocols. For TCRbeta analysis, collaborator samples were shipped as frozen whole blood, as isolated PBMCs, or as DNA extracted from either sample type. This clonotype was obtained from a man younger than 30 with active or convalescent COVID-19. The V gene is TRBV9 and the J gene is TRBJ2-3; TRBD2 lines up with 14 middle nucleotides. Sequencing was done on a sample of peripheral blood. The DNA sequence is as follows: TGTGCCAGCAGCGTAGCTACCCGTCCGGGACTAGCGGGAGATCAAGATACGCAGTATTTT. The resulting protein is CASSVATRPGLAGDQDTQYF. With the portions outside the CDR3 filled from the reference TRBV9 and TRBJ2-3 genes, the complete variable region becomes DSGVTQTPKHLITATGQRVTLRCSPRSGDLSVYWYQQSLDQGLQFLIQYYNGEERAKGNILERFSAQQFPDLHSELNLSSLELGDSALYFCASSVATRPGLAGDQDTQYFGPGTRLTVL.